The present T cell receptor beta chain was sequenced within a study of cytomegalovirus exposure and HLA in healthy donors. This CDR3 has 14 amino acids. Looked up from germline, CDR1 is SGDLS and CDR2 is YYNGEE. Trimming stripped 4 bases from V and 0 bases from J, with 10 bases between. Measured with immunoSEQ multiplex PCR; TCRdb has only the in-frame clones, and not every one. The data contain tens of thousands of clones, around four fifths of them seen just once; the ten biggest clones take up 2.5% to 3.5%. This TCR was recovered from a man younger than 40 in good health and CMV-seronegative. The gene calls are TRBV9 and TRBJ1-2; D not resolved. The specimen sequenced was PBMCs. The CDR3 region is CASSPRGANYGYTF. The CDR3 nucleotides are TGTGCCAGCAGCCCCCGTGGAGCTAACTATGGCTACACCTTC. Variable domain in full (rest from reference TRBV9 and TRBJ1-2): DSGVTQTPKHLITATGQRVTLRCSPRSGDLSVYWYQQSLDQGLQFLIQYYNGEERAKGNILERFSAQQFPDLHSELNLSSLELGDSALYFCASSPRGANYGYTFGSGTRLTVV.